The clone carrying this T cell receptor beta chain came up once. Antigen: not known. This sample is drawn from a study of shared clonotypes between healthy human individuals. CDR3 size: 13 residues. The V end was cut by 5 bases, the J end by 4 bases, with 10 bases between. Germline V gives CDR1 SGHTA, CDR2 FQGTGA. The study, taken as a whole, reports: Specimens sampled were limited to blood, with tissue repertoires likely differing.

Data came from immunoSEQ multiplex PCR; TCRdb stores just in-frame clones and leaves some out. The sample consists of about 1.1 million clones, 70% to 80% of them appearing once. The source is a man younger than 35 in good health. Some clones in this sample may be carry-over from other donors' samples. The V call is TRBV7-3, the J call TRBJ2-3; unclear D gene. The sample was memory CD4+ T cells from PBMCs. Subset in this sample: CD45RA-negative fraction. DNA of the CDR3: TGTGCCAGCAGCCTATCCCCTTCAGATACGCAGTATTTT. Protein: CASSLSPSDTQYF.